This T cell receptor beta chain was identified during a study of beta chain features in type 1 diabetes. Study observations and caveats: For type 1 diabetes patients, VDJ junctions showed fewer insertions and more deletions. Researchers reported that naive, central memory and Treg TCRB repertoires appeared more similar in patients than in healthy donors. There was no resolution here of whether HLA type influences TCRB rearrangement.

Expressed TCRB transcripts were sequenced because the entire RNA isolate underwent reverse transcription. The average read count of naive, central memory and regulatory T cell samples was several million. TCRdb's copy holds only in-frame clones and misses some; the assay was immunoSEQ multiplex PCR. The data contain about 300,000 clones, 8% of them seen just once; the ten biggest clones take up 1%. This clone has a handful of counts. Its specificity is not known. The CDR3 has 11 residues. Trimming took off 1 base at V and 4 bases at J, with 1 base between the two ends. CDR1 is SNHLY, CDR2 FYNNEI, per germline.

The specimen sequenced was central memory CD4+ T cells from blood. This rearrangement joins TRBV2 to TRBJ2-5; D call uncertain. This receptor was identified in a woman aged 18-29 years in good health. DNA of the CDR3: TGTGCCAGCAGTGAAGGAGAGACCCAGTACTTC. It yields the protein CASSEGETQYF.